Following are 24 T cell receptor beta chains from one sample sequenced in a study of STAT5B mutations in CD4+ large granular lymphocyte leukemia. The table came from immunoSEQ multiplex PCR; TCRdb's copy has only in-frame clones and leaves some out. The data contain under 40,000 clones, approximately 72% of them singletons. Specimen: CD4+ T cells from blood buffy coats. All receptors come from a human donor in good health.

V gene TRBV5-1 combines with J gene TRBJ1-2; tentative D call: TRBD1 (5 bases). V lost 4 bases to trimming and J lost 4 bases, with 17 bases between them. The V gene's germline CDR1 is SGHRS and CDR2 YFSETQ. This CDR3 comprises 15 residues. CDR3 residues: CASSPEGTITYGYTF. In DNA form, the CDR3 reads TGCGCCAGCAGCCCGGAAGGGACCATTACCTATGGCTACACCTTC. The full variable domain, with the rest looked up from reference TRBV5-1 and TRBJ1-2, is KAGVTQTPRYLIKTRGQQVTLSCSPISGHRSVSWYQQTPGQGLQFLFEYFSETQRNKGNFPGRFSGRQFSNSRSEMNVSTLELGDSALYLCASSPEGTITYGYTFGSGTRLTVV.

The V gene is TRBV27, the J gene TRBJ2-1; TRBD2 matches at 14 bases. The junction had 1 base not matched to a gene; V was cut back by 2 bases and J by 4 bases. Per germline, CDR1 MNHEY and CDR2 SMNVEV (reference sequence). The CDR3 is made up of 16 amino acids. The CDR3: CASSLRTSGRYNEQFF. The CDR3 DNA reads as TGTGCCAGCAGTTTAAGGACTAGCGGGAGGTACAATGAGCAGTTCTTC.

The chain is built from TRBV10-3 and TRBJ2-3; 8 bases line up with TRBD2. V lost 8 bases, J lost 6 bases, and 7 bases stayed unmatched. The CDR3 sequence is 13 residues long. CDR1 and CDR2 from the germline V gene are ENHRY and SYGVKD. CDR3 bases: TGTGCCATCGGAGCGGGAGACGGGGATACGCAGTATTTT. As protein: CAIGAGDGDTQYF.

The chain has TRBV28 and TRBJ1-6; D possibly corresponds to TRBD1 (5 bases). The CDR3 is 20 residues long. Trimming removed 2 bases from V and 2 bases from J, with 22 bases in between. The germline gives CDR1 MDHEN, CDR2 SYDVKM. CDR3 amino acids: CASSLQGSWGMSPYNSPLHF. In nucleotides, the CDR3 is TGTGCCAGCAGTTTACAAGGGAGCTGGGGGATGAGCCCCTATAATTCACCCCTCCACTTT. Full variable domain (missing parts from reference TRBV28 and TRBJ1-6): DVKVTQSSRYLVKRTGEKVFLECVQDMDHENMFWYRQDPGLGLRLIYFSYDVKMKEKGDIPEGYSVSREKKERFSLILESASTNQTSMYLCASSLQGSWGMSPYNSPLHFGNGTRLTVT.

This clone was recorded once. The V call is TRBV21-1, the J call TRBJ1-3. TRBV21-1 is listed as a pseudogene. There are 17 residues in the CDR3. The CDR3 protein is CASTLKKEAPSGNTIYF. The CDR3 bases are TGTGCCAGCACTTTGAAGAAGGAGGCCCCCTCTGGAAACACCATATATTTT.

This chain joins TRBV4-2 and TRBJ1-2; D not resolved. CDR1 is LGHNA, CDR2 YNFKEQ, per germline. This CDR3 contains 15 residues. V dropped 0 bases and J dropped 4 bases, with 12 bases sitting between them. CDR3 protein: CASSQEEVPGYGYTF. Written as DNA, the CDR3 is TGTGCCAGCAGCCAAGAGGAAGTACCTGGCTATGGCTACACCTTC.

The CDR3 DNA sequence: TGTGCCATCAGTGAGTCTGTGGGCACAGATACGCAGTATTTT. It is translated as CAISESVGTDTQYF. This chain joins TRBV10-3 and TRBJ2-3, with no clear D. V lost 0 bases and J lost 1, with 5 bases in between. Germline V gene lookup returns CDR1 ENHRY and CDR2 SYGVKD. This CDR3 region has 14 residues.

The V call is TRBV28, the J call TRBJ1-4; 9 bases line up with TRBD1. CDR1 and CDR2 (germline): MDHEN, SYDVKM. The CDR3 covers 14 residues. After removal of 8 bases from V and 4 bases from J, the junction contained 5 bases not matched to a gene. The CDR3 sequence: CASRQGDLNEKLFF. Here the CDR3 DNA reads TGTGCCAGCCGACAGGGGGACCTTAATGAAAAACTGTTTTTT.

CDR3 protein: CASSPRVAGPPTYEQYF. The CDR3 nucleotides read TGTGCCAGCAGCCCTAGGGTGGCGGGACCTCCCACCTACGAGCAGTACTTC. The chain joins TRBV13 to TRBJ2-7, with a possible D match to TRBD2 (6 bases). The CDR3 runs to 17 residues. The V and J ends lost 5 bases and 2 bases respectively, with 22 bases between them. CDR1 PRHDT and CDR2 FYEKMQ come from the germline V gene (reference sequence).

The V and J genes are TRBV12-5 and TRBJ2-7; TRBD2 aligns across 12 bases. The CDR3 runs 17 residues. Germline CDR1 reads LGHNT; CDR2 reads FRNRAP. V was pared by 3 bases and J by 0 bases, with 6 bases of the junction left unmatched. CDR3 nucleotides: TGTGCTAGTGGTTTCACTACTAGCGGGAGGACCTCCTACGAGCAGTACTTC. Translated: CASGFTTSGRTSYEQYF.

The rearrangement links TRBV30 to TRBJ1-2; D might be TRBD1 (6 bases). This CDR3 region has 13 residues. Germline CDR1 is GTSNPN and CDR2 is SVGIG (reference sequence). V lost 4 bases, J lost 7 bases, and 16 bases lay in between. The CDR3, as DNA: TGTGCCTGGACAAAACAGGGCAGCTCTGGCTACACCTTC. Translated, it gives CAWTKQGSSGYTF.

There are a few counts of this clone. V is TRBV6-6 and J is TRBJ2-7, with D uncertain. Germline CDR1 reads MNHNY; CDR2 reads SVGAGI (reference sequence). The CDR3 covers 14 residues. Trimming stripped 8 bases from V and 0 bases from J, with 14 bases between. The CDR3 sequence is CASRQGPNSYEQYF. CDR3 nucleotides: TGTGCCAGCCGGCAAGGGCCAAACTCCTACGAGCAGTACTTC.

In this sample, this clone turned up a few times. The CDR3 loop is CAWNNLWRNTEAFF. The CDR3 DNA is TGTGCCTGGAATAACTTGTGGCGGAACACTGAAGCTTTCTTT. The V and J genes are TRBV30 and TRBJ1-1; D is ambiguous. The V end lost 4 bases, the J end lost 1 base, and 13 bases lay between the germline ends. The CDR3 spans 14 residues. Germline V gene data show CDR1 as GTSNPN and CDR2 as SVGIG (reference sequence).

V gene TRBV18 combines with J gene TRBJ2-5; D assignment may be TRBD1 or TRBD2 (5 bases each). The CDR3 contains 16 residues. CDR1 is KGHSH, CDR2 LQKENI, per germline. V was shortened by 1 base and J by 5 bases, with 17 bases between the two germline ends. This CDR3 is CASSPLKGRGMETQYF. The DNA for the CDR3 is TGTGCCAGCTCACCACTTAAGGGACGAGGGATGGAGACCCAGTACTTC.

The CDR3 DNA is TGTGCCAGCTCACCAGGGACAGAAGCTAACTATGGCTACACCTTC. Protein product: CASSPGTEANYGYTF. The chain combines TRBV18 with TRBJ1-2, with 7 bases identical to TRBD1. Germline CDR1 is KGHSH and CDR2 is LQKENI. The CDR3 has 15 residues. V trimming: 2 bases; J trimming: 0 bases; junction bases outside the gene matches: 3.

The table lists this clone with a count of one. The chain recombines TRBV5-1 with TRBJ2-7; possible D gene TRBD1, 8 bases. This CDR3 is built from 15 residues. CDR1 SGHRS and CDR2 YFSETQ come from the germline V gene. V was trimmed by 1 base and J by 3 bases, leaving 14 bases between them. The CDR3 DNA sequence: TGCGCCAGCAGCTTGTCGAGCGGGACAGGCTACGAGCAGTACTTC. Protein: CASSLSSGTGYEQYF.

The V call is TRBV9, the J call TRBJ2-2, with D maybe TRBD2 (5 bases). This CDR3 has 16 amino acids. Germline V gives CDR1 SGDLS, CDR2 YYNGEE. The V gene lost 1 base and the J gene lost 5 bases, with 15 bases spanning the gap. CDR3 bases: TGTGCCAGCAGCGTACTCCCCATCGGGGAGACCGGGGAGCTGTTTTTT. Residues: CASSVLPIGETGELFF.

The J gene is TRBJ1-3, the V gene TRBV9; unclear D gene. CDR1 is SGDLS and CDR2 is YYNGEE in the germline V gene. The CDR3 has 11 residues. V was shortened by 3 bases and J by 8 bases, with 6 bases between the two germline ends. The CDR3 DNA reads as TGTGCCAGCAGCGCGTCACACACCATATATTTT. Translation: CASSASHTIYF.

This chain links TRBV27 with TRBJ2-3, with TRBD2 as a possible D gene (6 bases). V was clipped by 4 bases and J by 4 bases, with 18 bases between them. Per germline, CDR1 MNHEY and CDR2 SMNVEV (reference sequence). There are 16 residues in the CDR3. DNA for the CDR3: TGTGCCAGCAGTTCGTGGGGACTGGTCCGCGCAGATACGCAGTATTTT. Amino acids: CASSSWGLVRADTQYF.

V usage is TRBV7-2 and J usage is TRBJ2-7; D is uncertain. CDR1 SGHTA and CDR2 FQGNSA come from the germline V gene. V lost 3 bases and J 2 bases, leaving 14 bases between the germline ends. The CDR3 is 15 amino acids. The CDR3 nucleotides read TGTGCCAGCAGCTTCTTTGGGTCTCCTCCCTACGAGCAGTACTTC. This translates into CASSFFGSPPYEQYF.

The CDR3 loop reads CAWSVTIHEQYF. CDR3 in DNA: TGTGCCTGGAGTGTAACAATTCACGAGCAGTACTTC. This chain joins TRBV30 and TRBJ2-7; D gene ambiguous. Germline V gene data show CDR1 as GTSNPN and CDR2 as SVGIG (reference sequence). V shed 0 bases and J shed 5 bases, with 8 bases lying between them. The CDR3 consists of 12 residues.

This clone was counted a few times. The CDR3 DNA is TGTGCCAGCAGTCTGCGGGCCGGTACCAAAGGCTACACCTTC. Translated, it gives CASSLRAGTKGYTF. The chain has TRBV28 and TRBJ1-2, with no clear D. Germline CDR1 and CDR2: MDHEN and SYDVKM. CDR3 length: 14 residues. Trimming cost V 5 bases and J 8 bases, with 18 bases left between them.

V usage is TRBV6-1 and J usage is TRBJ2-7; possibly TRBD1 for D (6 bases). The CDR3 spans 15 residues. Trimming left V 6 bases short and J 6 bases short, with 21 bases between. The V gene's germline CDR1 is MNHNS and CDR2 SASEGT. The CDR3 region has the DNA TGTGCCAGCAGGGACACAGGGACCAGAGCTGGCGAGCAGTACTTC. Translated, it gives CASRDTGTRAGEQYF.

This chain connects TRBV9 to TRBJ2-1, with 11 bases that match TRBD2. With 0 bases clipped from V and 5 bases from J, the junction kept 1 base outside the gene matches. Germline CDR1 is SGDLS and CDR2 is YYNGEE. The CDR3 length is 15 residues. The CDR3 DNA follows: TGTGCCAGCAGCGTAGGTAGCGGGGGGGACAATGAGCAGTTCTTC. Its protein product is CASSVGSGGDNEQFF.